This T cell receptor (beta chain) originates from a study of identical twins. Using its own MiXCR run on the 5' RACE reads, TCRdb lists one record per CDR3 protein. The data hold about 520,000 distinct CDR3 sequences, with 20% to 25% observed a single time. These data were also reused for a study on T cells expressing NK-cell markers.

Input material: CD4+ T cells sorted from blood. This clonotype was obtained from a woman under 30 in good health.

CDR3 region: CASSSLAASTDTQYF. CDR3 DNA: TGTGCCAGCAGCTCTCTAGCGGCTAGCACAGATACGCAGTATTTT. The chain links TRBV7-9 to TRBJ2-3; 7 positions agree with TRBD2. Germline trimming cut 4 bases from V and 0 bases from J; bases unmatched to any gene: 4. Germline V gene data show CDR1 as SEHNR and CDR2 as FQNEAQ (reference sequence). The CDR3 has 15 amino acids.